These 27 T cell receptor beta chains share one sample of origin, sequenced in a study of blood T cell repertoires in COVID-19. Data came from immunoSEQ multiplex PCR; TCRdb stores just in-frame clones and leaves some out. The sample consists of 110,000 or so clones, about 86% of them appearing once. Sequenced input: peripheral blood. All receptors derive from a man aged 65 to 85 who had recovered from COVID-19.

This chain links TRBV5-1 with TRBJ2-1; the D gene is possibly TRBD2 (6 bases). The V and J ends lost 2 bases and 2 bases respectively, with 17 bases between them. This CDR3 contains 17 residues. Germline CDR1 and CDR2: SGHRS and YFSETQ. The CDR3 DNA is TGCGCCAGCAGCTTTGGGGACCCTAGCGCAACCTACAATGAGCAGTTCTTC. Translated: CASSFGDPSATYNEQFF.

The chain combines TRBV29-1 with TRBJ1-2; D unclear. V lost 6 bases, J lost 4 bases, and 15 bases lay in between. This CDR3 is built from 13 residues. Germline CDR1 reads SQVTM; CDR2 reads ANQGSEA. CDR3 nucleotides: TGCAGCGTGGCGGGAGGACTCGGCTATGGCTACACCTTC. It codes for CSVAGGLGYGYTF.

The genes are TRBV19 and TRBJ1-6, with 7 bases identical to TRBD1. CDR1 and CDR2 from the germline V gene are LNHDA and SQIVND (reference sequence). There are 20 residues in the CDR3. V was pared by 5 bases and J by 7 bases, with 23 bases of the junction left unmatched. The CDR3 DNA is TGTGCCAGTAGTGCCGCCCGGGACAGCGGATCCGTAGTTGGGAATTCACCCCTCCACTTT. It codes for CASSAARDSGSVVGNSPLHF.

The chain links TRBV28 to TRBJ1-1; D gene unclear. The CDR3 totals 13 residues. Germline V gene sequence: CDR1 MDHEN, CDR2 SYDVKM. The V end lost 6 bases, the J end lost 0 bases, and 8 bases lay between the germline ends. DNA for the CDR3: TGTGCCAGCAGGGAGTACATGAACACTGAAGCTTTCTTT. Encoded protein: CASREYMNTEAFF.

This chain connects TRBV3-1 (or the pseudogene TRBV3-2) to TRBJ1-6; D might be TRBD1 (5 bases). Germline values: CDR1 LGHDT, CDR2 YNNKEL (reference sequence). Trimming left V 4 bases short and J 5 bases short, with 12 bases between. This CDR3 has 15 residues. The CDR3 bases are TGTGCCAGCAGCCTAGTCTCAGGGAATAATTCACCCCTCCACTTT. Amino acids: CASSLVSGNNSPLHF.

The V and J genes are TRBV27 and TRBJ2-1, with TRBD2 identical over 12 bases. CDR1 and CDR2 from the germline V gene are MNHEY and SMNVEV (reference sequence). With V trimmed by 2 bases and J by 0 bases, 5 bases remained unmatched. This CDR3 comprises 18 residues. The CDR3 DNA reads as TGTGCCAGCAGTTTACGTCTAGCGGGGGGGAGCTCCTACAATGAGCAGTTCTTC. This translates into CASSLRLAGGSSYNEQFF.

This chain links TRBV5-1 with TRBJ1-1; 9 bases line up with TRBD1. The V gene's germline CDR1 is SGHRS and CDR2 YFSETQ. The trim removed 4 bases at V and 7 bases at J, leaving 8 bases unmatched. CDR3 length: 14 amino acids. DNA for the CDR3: TGCGCCAGCAGCATCCTGGGGACAGGGAGTGAAGCTTTCTTT. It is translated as CASSILGTGSEAFF.

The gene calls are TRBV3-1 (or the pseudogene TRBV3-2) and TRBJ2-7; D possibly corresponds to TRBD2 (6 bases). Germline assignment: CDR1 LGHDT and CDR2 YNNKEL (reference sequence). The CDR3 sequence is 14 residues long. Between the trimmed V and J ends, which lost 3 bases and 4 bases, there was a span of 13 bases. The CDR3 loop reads CASSHGLQVYEQYF. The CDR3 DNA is TGTGCCAGCAGCCATGGACTACAGGTATACGAGCAGTACTTC.

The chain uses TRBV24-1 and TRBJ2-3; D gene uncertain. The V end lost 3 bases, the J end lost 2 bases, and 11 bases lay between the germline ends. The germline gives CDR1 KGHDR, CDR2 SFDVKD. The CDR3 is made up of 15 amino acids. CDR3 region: CATSDPTSATDTQYF. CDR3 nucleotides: TGTGCCACCAGTGATCCCACGAGCGCCACAGATACGCAGTATTTT.

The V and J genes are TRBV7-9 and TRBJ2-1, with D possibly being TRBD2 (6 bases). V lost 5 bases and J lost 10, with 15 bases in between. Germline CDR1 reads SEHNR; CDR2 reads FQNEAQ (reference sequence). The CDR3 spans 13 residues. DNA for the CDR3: TGTGCCAGCAGCCCTGCCCCAGGGAGGGAGCAGTTCTTC. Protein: CASSPAPGREQFF. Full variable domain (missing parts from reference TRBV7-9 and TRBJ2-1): DTGVSQNPRHKITKRGQNVTFRCDPISEHNRLYWYRQTLGQGPEFLTYFQNEAQLEKSRLLSDRFSAERPKGSFSTLEIQRTEQGDSAMYLCASSPAPGREQFFGPGTRLTVL.

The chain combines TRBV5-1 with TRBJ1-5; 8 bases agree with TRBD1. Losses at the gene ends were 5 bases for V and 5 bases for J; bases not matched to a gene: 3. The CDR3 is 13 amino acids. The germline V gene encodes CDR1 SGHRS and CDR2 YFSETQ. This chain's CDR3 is CASSSDRDQPQHF. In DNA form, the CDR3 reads TGCGCCAGCAGTTCGGACAGGGATCAGCCCCAGCATTTT.

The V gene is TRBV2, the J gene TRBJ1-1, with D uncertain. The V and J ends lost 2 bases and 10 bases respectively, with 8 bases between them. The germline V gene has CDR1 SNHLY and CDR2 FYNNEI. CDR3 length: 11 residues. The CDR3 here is CASSEMGGAFF. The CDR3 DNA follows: TGTGCCAGCAGTGAAATGGGAGGAGCTTTCTTT.

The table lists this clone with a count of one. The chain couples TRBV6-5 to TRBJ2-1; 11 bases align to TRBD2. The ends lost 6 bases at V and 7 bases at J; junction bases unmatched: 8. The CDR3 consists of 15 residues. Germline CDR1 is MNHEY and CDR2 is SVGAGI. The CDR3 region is CASRMTSGMGNEQFF. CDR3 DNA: TGTGCCAGCAGAATGACTAGCGGGATGGGGAATGAGCAGTTCTTC.

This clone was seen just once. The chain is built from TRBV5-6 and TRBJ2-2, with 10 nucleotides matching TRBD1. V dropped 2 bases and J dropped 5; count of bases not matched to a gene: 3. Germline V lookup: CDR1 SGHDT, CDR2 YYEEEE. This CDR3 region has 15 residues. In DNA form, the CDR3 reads TGTGCCAGCAGCTTCCGGGACAGGGGTACCGGGGAGCTGTTTTTT. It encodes CASSFRDRGTGELFF.

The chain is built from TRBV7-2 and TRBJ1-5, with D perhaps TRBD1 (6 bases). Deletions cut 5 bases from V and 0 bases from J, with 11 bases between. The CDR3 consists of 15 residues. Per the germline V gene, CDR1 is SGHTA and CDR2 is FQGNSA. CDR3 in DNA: TGTGCCAGCAGCCCCAGGGGAATTAGCAATCAGCCCCAGCATTTT. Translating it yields CASSPRGISNQPQHF.

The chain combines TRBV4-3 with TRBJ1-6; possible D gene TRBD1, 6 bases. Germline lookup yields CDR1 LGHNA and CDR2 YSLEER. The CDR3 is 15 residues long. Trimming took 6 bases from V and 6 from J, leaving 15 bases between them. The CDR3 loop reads CASSLDRPSNSPLHF. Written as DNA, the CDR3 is TGCGCCAGCAGTTTAGACAGGCCGTCTAATTCACCCCTCCACTTT.

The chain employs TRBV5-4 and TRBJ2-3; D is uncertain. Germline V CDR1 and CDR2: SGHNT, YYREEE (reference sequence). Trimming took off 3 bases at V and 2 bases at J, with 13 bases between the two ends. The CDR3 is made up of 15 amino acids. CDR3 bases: TGTGCCAGCAGCTCCCCGACTCTTTACACAGATACGCAGTATTTT. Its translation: CASSSPTLYTDTQYF.

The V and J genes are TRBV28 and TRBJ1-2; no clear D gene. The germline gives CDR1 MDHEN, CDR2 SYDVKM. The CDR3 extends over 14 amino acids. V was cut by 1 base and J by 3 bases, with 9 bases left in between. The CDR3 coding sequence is TGTGCCAGCAGTTTATCCTGGGGAGACTATGGCTACACCTTC. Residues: CASSLSWGDYGYTF.

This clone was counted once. The CDR3, as DNA: TGTGCCAGCAGCCGCCTAGGGGCTCTGAACACTGAAGCTTTCTTT. It encodes CASSRLGALNTEAFF. V gene TRBV28 combines with J gene TRBJ1-1; TRBD1 might be the D (5 bases). V was trimmed by 6 bases and J by 0 bases, leaving 14 bases between them. The germline V gene has CDR1 MDHEN and CDR2 SYDVKM. The CDR3 runs to 15 residues.

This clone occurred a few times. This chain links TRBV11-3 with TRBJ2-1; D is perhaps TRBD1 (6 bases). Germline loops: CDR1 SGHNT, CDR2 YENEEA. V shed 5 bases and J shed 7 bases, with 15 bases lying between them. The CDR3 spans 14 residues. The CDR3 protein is CASSPRGFTNEQFF. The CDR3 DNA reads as TGTGCCAGCAGCCCCAGGGGCTTCACGAATGAGCAGTTCTTC.

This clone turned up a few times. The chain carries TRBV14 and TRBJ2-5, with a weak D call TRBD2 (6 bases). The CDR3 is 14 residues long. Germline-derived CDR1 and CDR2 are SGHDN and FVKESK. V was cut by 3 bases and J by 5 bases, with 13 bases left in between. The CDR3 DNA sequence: TGTGCCAGCAGCCAGGGACTTCTCCGGGAGACCCAGTACTTC. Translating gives CASSQGLLRETQYF.

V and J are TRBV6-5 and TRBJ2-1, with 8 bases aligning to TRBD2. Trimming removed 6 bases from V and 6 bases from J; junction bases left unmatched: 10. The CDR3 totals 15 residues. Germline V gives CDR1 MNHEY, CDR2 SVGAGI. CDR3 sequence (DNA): TGTGCCAGCAGATCAACCTGGACTAGCTCCAATGAGCAGTTCTTC. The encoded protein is CASRSTWTSSNEQFF.

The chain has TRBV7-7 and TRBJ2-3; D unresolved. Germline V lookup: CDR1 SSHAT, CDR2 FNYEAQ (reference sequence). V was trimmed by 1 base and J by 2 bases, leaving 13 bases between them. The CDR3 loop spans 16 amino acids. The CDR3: CASSLVFHYLTDTQYF. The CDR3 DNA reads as TGTGCCAGCAGCTTAGTCTTCCACTACCTCACAGATACGCAGTATTTT.

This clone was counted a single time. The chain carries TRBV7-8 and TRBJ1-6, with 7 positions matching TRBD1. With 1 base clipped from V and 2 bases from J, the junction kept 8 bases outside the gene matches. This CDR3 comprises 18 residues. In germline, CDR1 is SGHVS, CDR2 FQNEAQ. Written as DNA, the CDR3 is TGTGCCAGCAGCTTAGGAGGCCCCGGGACAGCCTATAATTCACCCCTCCACTTT. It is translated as CASSLGGPGTAYNSPLHF.

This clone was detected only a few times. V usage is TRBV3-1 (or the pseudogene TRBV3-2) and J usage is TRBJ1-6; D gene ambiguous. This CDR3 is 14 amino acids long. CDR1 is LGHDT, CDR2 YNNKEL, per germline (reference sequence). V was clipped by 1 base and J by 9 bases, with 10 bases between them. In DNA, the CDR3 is TGTGCCAGCAGCCAAGGAGTGGGGAGTTCACCCCTCCACTTT. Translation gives CASSQGVGSSPLHF.

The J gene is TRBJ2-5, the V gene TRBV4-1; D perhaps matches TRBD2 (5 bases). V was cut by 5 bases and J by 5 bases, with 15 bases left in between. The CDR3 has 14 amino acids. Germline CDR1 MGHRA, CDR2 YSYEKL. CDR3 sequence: CASSFWTRGETQYF. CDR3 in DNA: TGCGCCAGCAGCTTCTGGACCCGCGGGGAGACCCAGTACTTC.

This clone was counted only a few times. The CDR3 is CASSGGTGAYEQYF. The CDR3 DNA follows: TGTGCCAGCAGCGGGGGGACAGGCGCCTACGAGCAGTACTTC. This chain joins TRBV5-6 and TRBJ2-7, with 8 bases matching TRBD1. V gave up 4 bases and J gave up 2 bases; unmatched junction bases: 5. From germline, CDR1 is SGHDT and CDR2 YYEEEE. The CDR3 spans 14 residues.